This T cell receptor (beta chain) came from a study of cytomegalovirus exposure and HLA in healthy donors. Broader study findings: In vitro assays verified that three CMV-associated chains recognized CMV antigens specifically. Presence/absence analysis assumed near-uniform sequencing depth across donors.

Concerning this clone: The target antigen is unknown.

The PCR made use of 60 Vbeta and 13 Jbeta primers. Generated by immunoSEQ multiplex PCR, the TCRdb table keeps only in-frame clones and is missing some. Of over 95,000 clones listed, around 68% are singletons. Sequenced input: PBMCs. The TCR comes from a woman aged 40 to 50 in good health and CMV-seropositive.

The CDR3: CASSGGENTEAFF. The CDR3 nucleotides are TGTGCCAGCAGCGGAGGGGAGAACACTGAAGCTTTCTTT. This chain connects TRBV7-2 to TRBJ1-1; TRBD1 might be the D (5 bases). The CDR3 covers 13 residues. The V and J ends lost 5 bases and 1 base respectively, with 8 bases between them. Germline V gene lookup returns CDR1 SGHTA and CDR2 FQGNSA. The whole variable domain, remainder taken from reference TRBV7-2 and TRBJ1-1, is GAGVSQSPSNKVTEKGKDVELRCDPISGHTALYWYRQSLGQGLEFLIYFQGNSAPDKSGLPSDRFSAERTGGSVSTLTIQRTQQEDSAVYLCASSGGENTEAFFGQGTRLTVV.